A selection of T cell receptor beta chains follows, all from one sample in a study of CD4 and CD8 cells across lung adenocarcinoma regions. TCRdb reprocessed the PCR reads with MiXCR, giving one entry per CDR3 protein. The profile shows over 20,000 distinct CDR3 sequences, around half of them singletons. The sequenced material came from CD8+ T cells from the center of a lung tumor. These TCRs come from a female donor with lung adenocarcinoma. The CD4 and CD8 labels of this study may be unreliable. CDR3s include the opening cysteine and the closing phenylalanine or tryptophan. D genes are given only for firm matches. For some rows the clone size is stated as once, few or many, or as a class when expanded; others skip it.

v_gene,abundance,j_gene,d_gene,CDR3aa,CDR3nt
TRBV28,few,TRBJ1-2,-,CASKPGPYGYTF,TGTGCCAGCAAACCGGGTCCTTATGGCTACACCTTC
TRBV6-1,few,TRBJ2-4,-,CASSEAGPKHIQYF,TGTGCCAGCAGTGAAGCAGGGCCAAAACACATTCAGTACTTC
TRBV4-1,many,TRBJ2-1,TRBD2,CASSHSLAGVTYNEQFF,TGCGCCAGCAGCCACAGCCTAGCGGGAGTCACCTACAATGAGCAGTTCTTC
TRBV6-1,-,TRBJ2-5,TRBD1,CASGGTDRQTQYF,TGTGCCAGCGGGGGAACGGACAGGCAGACCCAGTACTTC
TRBV6-4,-,TRBJ2-3,-,CASRDSCVPELSAKDTQYF,TGTGCCAGCAGGGACTCCTGCGTGCCGGAGCTCTCTGCCAAAGACACGCAGTATTTC
TRBV6-5,-,TRBJ2-3,-,CASSYGEDIQYF,TGTGCCAGCAGTTACGGCGAGGATATTCAGTATTTT
TRBV3-1,-,TRBJ2-1,TRBD2,CASSQWSGGRPLHNEQFF,TGTGCCAGCAGCCAATGGAGCGGGGGGAGGCCTTTACACAATGAGCAGTTCTTC
TRBV14,-,TRBJ2-5,-,CASAGRGGREQETQYF,TGTGCCAGCGCGGGGCGTGGGGGCCGTGAGCAAGAGACCCAGTACTTC
TRBV6-8,-,TRBJ2-4,-,CGSTGLGAKNTQYF,TGCGGCAGCACGGGGCTGGGAGCCAAAAACACTCAGTACTTC
TRBV6-1,-,TRBJ2-5,-,CAAHGGRHQETQYF,TGTGCGGCGCACGGGGGCCGACACCAAGAGACCCAGTACTTC
TRBV12-3/TRBV12-4,-,TRBJ2-2,-,CASTPTGELFF,TGTGCCAGCACGCCAACCGGGGAGCTGTTTTTT
TRBV7-9,many,TRBJ2-1,TRBD2,CASSPRRLAGGGNEQFF,TGTGCCAGCAGCCCCCGACGGCTAGCGGGAGGAGGCAATGAGCAGTTCTTC
TRBV11-3,few,TRBJ2-7,-,CASSFGRLPGRALPGEQYF,TGTGCCAGCAGCTTCGGTCGTCTTCCGGGCAGGGCGCTCCCTGGCGAGCAGTACTTC
TRBV25-1,-,TRBJ2-1,TRBD2,CASSGITSGRGVWQFF,TGTGCCAGCAGTGGGATTACTAGCGGGAGGGGGGTTTGGCAGTTCTTC
TRBV14,-,TRBJ1-2,TRBD1,CASSHLRQGGRSNYGYTF,TGTGCCAGCAGCCACCTCAGACAGGGGGGAAGATCTAACTATGGCTACACCTTC
TRBV6-1,-,TRBJ2-4,-,CARSGGGGDKDTQYF,TGTGCCAGGAGTGGTGGGGGCGGAGACAAAGACACTCAATACTTC
TRBV27,once,TRBJ2-5,-,CAAGSGGRDQETQYF,TGTGCCGCGGGTTCCGGGGGACGGGACCAAGAGACCCAGTACTTC
TRBV6-1,many,TRBJ1-5,-,CASSVTRRQPQHF,TGTGCCAGCAGTGTTACCCGCCGTCAGCCCCAGCATTTT
TRBV12-3/TRBV12-4,many,TRBJ2-5,TRBD2,CASSLYGGRATAETQYF,TGTGCCAGCAGTTTATACGGCGGGAGGGCCACGGCGGAGACCCAGTACTTC
TRBV10-3,few,TRBJ2-1,TRBD2,CAISELGEREGRLHNEQFF,TGTGCCATCAGTGAGCTCGGGGAGCGGGAGGGGCGACTCCACAATGAGCAGTTCTTC
TRBV6-1,many,TRBJ2-7,-,CASHEAPPLANRYEQYF,TGTGCCAGCCACGAAGCGCCCCCTCTAGCGAATCGCTACGAGCAGTACTTC
TRBV6-5,-,TRBJ2-2,-,CASSYDTGELFF,TGTGCCAGCAGTTACGACACCGGGGAGCTGTTTTTT
TRBV10-2,-,TRBJ2-1,TRBD2,CASRLASYNEQFF,TGCGCCAGCAGACTAGCGTCCTACAATGAGCAGTTCTTC
TRBV10-1,-,TRBJ2-4,-,CGSTGLWDKNIQYF,TGCGGCAGCACTGGGCTGTGGGACAAAAACATTCAGTATTTC
TRBV12-3/TRBV12-4,many,TRBJ1-4,-,CASSSGQEKLFF,TGTGCCAGCAGTTCCGGACAGGAAAAACTGTTTTTT
TRBV6-5,-,TRBJ2-1,-,CASSHRFNEQFF,TGTGCCAGCAGTCATCGATTCAATGAGCAGTTCTTC
TRBV6-1,-,TRBJ1-6,-,CASTAHNYNSPLHF,TGTGCCAGCACGGCGCACAACTATAATTCACCCCTCCACTTT
TRBV27,many,TRBJ2-5,-,CASSLFARGILGAQETQYF,TGTGCCAGCAGTCTCTTTGCGCGGGGGATCCTGGGGGCACAAGAGACCCAGTACTTC
TRBV27,-,TRBJ2-5,-,CASSSPAETQYF,TGTGCCAGCAGTTCACCTGCAGAGACCCAGTACTTC
TRBV6-1,medium-sized,TRBJ1-1,-,CASKRLNTEAFF,TGTGCCAGCAAACGTTTGAACACTGAAGCTTTCTTT
TRBV4-1,-,TRBJ2-1,-,CASSQDNLGNEQFF,TGCGCCAGCAGCCAAGATAATCTAGGCAATGAGCAGTTCTTC
TRBV7-2,-,TRBJ2-1,-,CASSLGGLRHNEQFF,TGTGCCAGCAGCCTAGGGGGACTTCGTCACAATGAGCAGTTCTTC
TRBV5-4,-,TRBJ2-3,TRBD2,CASSLAGPDTQYF,TGTGCCAGCAGCTTAGCGGGACCAGATACGCAGTATTTT
TRBV6-5,-,TRBJ2-5,-,CASSYSMGTQYF,TGTGCCAGCAGTTACTCGATGGGTACCCAGTACTTC
TRBV10-1,-,TRBJ1-5,-,CASSTDGNQPQHF,TGCGCCAGCAGTACAGATGGGAATCAGCCCCAGCATTTT
TRBV12-3/TRBV12-4,-,TRBJ1-6,TRBD1,CASTHLGAGGLRSPLHF,TGTGCCAGCACCCACCTAGGGGCAGGGGGCTTAAGATCACCCCTCCACTTT
TRBV4-1,many,TRBJ2-3,TRBD2,CASSQDGRTSGFADTQYF,TGCGCCAGCAGCCAAGACGGGAGGACTAGCGGGTTCGCAGATACGCAGTATTTT
TRBV4-1,many,TRBJ2-1,-,CASSRTDSNNEQFF,TGCGCCAGCAGCCGGACCGACAGTAACAATGAGCAGTTCTTC
TRBV6-1,-,TRBJ1-6,TRBD1,CANTHLGQYNSPLHF,TGTGCCAACACGCACCTGGGACAGTATAATTCACCCCTCCACTTT
TRBV4-1,few,TRBJ1-2,-,CASSQRGEGYTF,TGCGCCAGCAGCCAAAGGGGAGAAGGCTACACCTTC
TRBV7-6,many,TRBJ2-2,TRBD2,CASSLVVPGGTSAGELFF,TGTGCCAGCAGCTTAGTTGTTCCGGGAGGAACCTCCGCCGGGGAGCTGTTTTTT
TRBV11-3,-,TRBJ2-7,-,CATSLLVTDTQYF,TGTGCCACCAGCCTGTTAGTGACAGATACGCAGTACTTC
TRBV27,-,TRBJ2-5,-,CASGCLGGGQQETQYF,TGTGCCAGCGGGTGTCTAGGGGGAGGGCAACAAGAGACCCAGTACTTC
TRBV6-1,-,TRBJ2-3,TRBD2,CASGGGRGGITDTQYF,TGTGCCAGCGGGGGGGGGCGGGGGGGGATAACAGATACGCAGTATTTT
TRBV27,-,TRBJ2-3,-,CAGGHGGRDPDTQYF,TGTGCCGGCGGGCACGGGGGCCGAGACCCAGATACGCAGTATTTC
TRBV25-1,few,TRBJ1-4,-,CASSERGAGNEKLFF,TGTGCCAGCAGTGAGCGGGGAGCCGGTAATGAAAAACTGTTTTTT
TRBV6-1,-,TRBJ2-1,-,CASRPGTGEQFF,TGTGCCAGCAGACCCGGGACTGGTGAGCAGTTCTTC
TRBV27,-,TRBJ2-3,-,CASSRAGTGYPDTQYF,TGTGCCAGCAGTCGAGCCGGGACCGGGTACCCAGATACCCAGTATTTT
TRBV27,-,TRBJ2-3,-,CGRRQGGGVQETQYF,TGTGGCAGGAGGCAGGGGGGAGGAGTCCAAGAGACGCAGTATTTT
TRBV6-1,-,TRBJ2-3,-,CASRNPTGTDTQYF,TGTGCCAGCAGGAATCCCACGGGCACAGATACGCAGTATTTT
TRBV10-1,-,TRBJ2-3,-,CAGIGGRDQETQYF,TGTGCGGGGATCGGGGGGCGTGACCAAGAGACCCAGTATTTT
TRBV7-7,many,TRBJ2-5,TRBD2,CASSLARAGGRGGETQYF,TGTGCTAGCAGCTTAGCGAGGGCGGGGGGGCGTGGAGGAGAGACCCAGTACTTC
TRBV5-1,-,TRBJ2-7,-,CASSAGPASLRTYEQYF,TGCGCCAGCAGCGCTGGCCCAGCTAGCCTAAGAACCTACGAGCAGTACTTC